Each of the 20 T cell receptor beta chains below was sequenced from the same sample in a study of shared clonotypes between healthy human individuals. Measured with immunoSEQ multiplex PCR; TCRdb has only the in-frame clones, and not every one. The sample consists of some 2,000,000 clones, 90% to 95% of them appearing once. The material sequenced was naive CD4+ T cells sorted from blood. Noted subset: CD45RA+ positively selected. These receptor sequences come from a young man in good health.

The rearrangement uses TRBV30 and TRBJ1-5, with TRBD1 as a possible D gene (6 bases). Trimming pared 2 bases from V and 3 bases from J, leaving 20 bases between. CDR3 length: 17 amino acids. Germline assignment: CDR1 GTSNPN and CDR2 SVGIG (reference sequence). CDR3 amino acids: CAWSSKEGRGANQPQHF. The CDR3 DNA reads TGTGCCTGGAGTTCGAAGGAGGGACGGGGGGCCAATCAGCCCCAGCATTTT.

This clone was recorded only once. This rearrangement joins TRBV2 to TRBJ1-6; D is perhaps TRBD1 (5 bases). CDR3 size: 12 residues. CDR1 and CDR2 (germline): SNHLY, FYNNEI. The V gene lost 8 bases and the J gene lost 9 bases, with 11 bases spanning the gap. The CDR3 sequence: CASGVGVSPLHF. CDR3 nucleotides: TGTGCCAGCGGGGTAGGGGTTTCACCCCTCCACTTT.

V gene TRBV7-9 combines with J gene TRBJ1-1; D remains ambiguous. Germline-derived CDR1 and CDR2 are SEHNR and FQNEAQ (reference sequence). This CDR3 has 14 amino acids. Between the trimmed V and J ends, which lost 4 bases and 3 bases, there was a span of 12 bases. In DNA form, the CDR3 reads TGTGCCAGCAGCTCCGGGTTCCCGGACACTGAAGCTTTCTTT. This translates into CASSSGFPDTEAFF.

The chain combines TRBV5-1 with TRBJ1-2; D may be TRBD1 (6 bases). CDR3 length: 16 residues. Germline lookup yields CDR1 SGHRS and CDR2 YFSETQ. The V gene lost 4 bases and the J gene lost 0 bases, with 16 bases spanning the gap. As DNA, the CDR3 is TGCGCCAGCAGCCCGGGGGGGCGCCCTACTAACTATGGCTACACCTTC. This codes for CASSPGGRPTNYGYTF.

V and J are TRBV4-3 and TRBJ2-7; tentatively, D is TRBD2 (5 bases). The V and J ends lost 0 bases and 7 bases respectively, with 19 bases between them. The CDR3 is 16 residues long. Germline-derived CDR1 and CDR2 are LGHNA and YSLEER. Here the CDR3 reads CASSQEIGLLGLEQYF. The CDR3 DNA reads as TGCGCCAGCAGCCAAGAGATAGGACTTCTAGGGTTGGAGCAGTACTTC.

The chain is built from TRBV2 and TRBJ2-5, with a weak D call TRBD2 (5 bases). Germline V gene sequence: CDR1 SNHLY, CDR2 FYNNEI. The CDR3 extends over 13 amino acids. V was clipped by 1 base and J by 5 bases, with 8 bases between them. CDR3 nucleotide sequence: TGTGCCAGCAGTGAAGAAATAGCGGAGACCCAGTACTTC. It yields the protein CASSEEIAETQYF.

The V gene is TRBV7-9, the J gene TRBJ1-3; TRBD1 matches 8 bases. The V and J ends lost 3 bases and 3 bases, in that order; junction bases with no gene match: 1. The CDR3 is made up of 14 amino acids. The germline CDR1 and CDR2 sequences are SEHNR and FQNEAQ (reference sequence). CDR3 residues: CASSFTGGGNTIYF. DNA for the CDR3: TGTGCCAGCAGCTTCACAGGGGGTGGAAACACCATATATTTT.

The V gene is TRBV6-5, the J gene TRBJ2-5; 9 bases are shared with TRBD2. V lost 6 bases to trimming and J lost 4 bases; unmatched junction nucleotides: 3. The CDR3 has 13 residues. CDR1 and CDR2 (germline): MNHEY, SVGAGI. The CDR3 DNA sequence: TGTGCCAGCAGAGATAGCGGGGGAGAGACCCAGTACTTC. Translated, it gives CASRDSGGETQYF.

This chain connects TRBV9 to TRBJ2-1; 7 bases fit TRBD2. V was clipped by 2 bases and J by 0 bases; unmatched bases: 2. Germline lookup yields CDR1 SGDLS and CDR2 YYNGEE. CDR3 length equals 15 residues. The CDR3 region is CASSVTGGSYNEQFF. Written as DNA, the CDR3 is TGTGCCAGCAGCGTTACGGGGGGCTCCTACAATGAGCAGTTCTTC.

V is TRBV18 and J is TRBJ2-5; no definite D call. This CDR3 has 13 residues. CDR1 is KGHSH, CDR2 LQKENI, per germline. V was trimmed by 3 bases and J by 3 bases, leaving 8 bases between them. The CDR3 DNA follows: TGTGCCAGCTCACCCTACAGAAAAGAGACCCAGTACTTC. Translating gives CASSPYRKETQYF.

The chain couples TRBV5-1 to TRBJ1-1, with D hard to call. Germline CDR1 SGHRS, CDR2 YFSETQ. Trimming shortened V by 3 bases and J by 0 bases, and 12 bases separated the two germline ends. This CDR3 spans 15 amino acids. This CDR3 is CASSSVPGMNTEAFF. In DNA form, the CDR3 reads TGCGCCAGCAGCTCGGTACCCGGCATGAACACTGAAGCTTTCTTT.

Comments on this clone: Within the sample, other DNA sequences also encode this same CDR3. The chain joins TRBV14 to TRBJ1-4; D not resolved. The CDR3 has 14 residues. Looked up from germline, CDR1 is SGHDN and CDR2 is FVKESK. Trimming removed 1 base at V and 2 bases at J, with 5 bases between. This CDR3 reads CASSQVTTNEKLFF. DNA of the CDR3: TGTGCCAGCAGCCAAGTCACTACTAATGAAAAACTGTTTTTT.

This chain joins TRBV5-4 and TRBJ1-2, with 7 nucleotides matching TRBD1. V was clipped by 0 bases and J by 4 bases; unmatched bases: 15. Germline V gene sequence: CDR1 SGHNT, CDR2 YYREEE (reference sequence). This CDR3 is built from 18 residues. The DNA for the CDR3 is TGTGCCAGCAGCTTGGCTCACCCTTTCGGTACAGGGGTCTATGGCTACACCTTC. Protein product: CASSLAHPFGTGVYGYTF.

The chain uses TRBV18 and TRBJ2-3, with D perhaps given as TRBD1 or TRBD2 (5 bases each). The CDR3 runs 13 residues. Trimming stripped 6 bases from V and 2 bases from J, with 9 bases between. In germline, CDR1 is KGHSH, CDR2 LQKENI. This CDR3 reads CASSGEITDTQYF. CDR3 in DNA: TGTGCCAGCTCGGGGGAGATCACAGATACGCAGTATTTT. The full variable domain, in which reference TRBV18 and TRBJ2-3 provide the parts outside the CDR3, is NAGVMQNPRHLVRRRGQEARLRCSPMKGHSHVYWYRQLPEEGLKFMVYLQKENIIDESGMPKERFSAEFPKEGPSILRIQQVVRGDSAAYFCASSGEITDTQYFGPGTRLTVL.

The V gene is TRBV29-1, the J gene TRBJ2-7; D tentatively reads TRBD1 or TRBD2 (5 bases each). CDR3 size: 11 residues. The V gene's germline CDR1 is SQVTM and CDR2 ANQGSEA. V dropped 7 bases and J dropped 2 bases, with 9 bases sitting between them. Written as DNA, the CDR3 is TGCAGCGGGGGACCTCCCTACGAGCAGTACTTC. Protein: CSGGPPYEQYF.

The chain couples TRBV7-9 to TRBJ2-7; D remains unclear. The CDR3 consists of 12 residues. The V gene's germline CDR1 is SEHNR and CDR2 FQNEAQ (reference sequence). The CDR3 DNA reads TGTGCCAGCAGCTTAGCGGCGGCAGGCCTCACCGTC. Its translation is CASSLAAAGLTV.

The DNA for the CDR3 is TGTGCCAGCAGCCCCTCTAATGAAAAACTGTTTTTT. Protein sequence: CASSPSNEKLFF. The chain has TRBV7-2 and TRBJ1-4; D uncertain. CDR1 and CDR2 (germline): SGHTA, FQGNSA. Deletions cut 5 bases from V and 3 bases from J, with 4 bases between. This CDR3 is built from 12 residues.

DNA for the CDR3: TGCGCCAGCAGCACTTCAGGGACCTCGGCCAAAAACATTCAGTACTTC. Translated: CASSTSGTSAKNIQYF. The chain couples TRBV5-1 to TRBJ2-4, with D perhaps given as TRBD1 or TRBD2 (5 bases each). Germline loops: CDR1 SGHRS, CDR2 YFSETQ. V gave up 4 bases and J gave up 1 base, with 15 bases separating them. The CDR3 has 16 residues.

The rearrangement joins TRBV7-2 to TRBJ2-7; D is unclear. Trimming removed 5 bases at V and 7 bases at J, with 15 bases between. The CDR3 runs 13 residues. Germline V gene sequence: CDR1 SGHTA, CDR2 FQGNSA. The CDR3 reads CASSPVVEREQYF. CDR3 nucleotide sequence: TGTGCCAGCAGCCCGGTTGTCGAAAGGGAGCAGTACTTC.

V is TRBV7-9 and J is TRBJ2-2; 7 bases fit TRBD2. The CDR3 is 15 residues long. Per germline, CDR1 SEHNR and CDR2 FQNEAQ (reference sequence). The trim removed 5 bases at V and 6 bases at J, leaving 9 bases unmatched. The CDR3 bases are TGTGCCAGCAGCCATTGGACTAGAATCCCCGGGGAGCTGTTTTTT. Amino acids: CASSHWTRIPGELFF.